This TCR beta chain is from a study of regulatory T cells in long-lasting Graves disease. Germline V gives CDR1 ENHRY, CDR2 SYGVKD. V lost 2 bases, J lost 2 bases, and 1 base stayed unmatched. The CDR3 is 16 residues long. CDR3 regions were amplified by Arm-PCR using iRepertoire HTBI primers to build TCR beta libraries. TCRdb reanalysed the multiplex PCR reads using MiXCR and keeps one entry per CDR3 protein. Counted here are some 600,000 distinct CDR3 sequences, around 16% occurring once; the ten biggest clones make up about 12%. Specified time point: newly diagnosed GD, antithyroid drugs for less than 3 months. There was RNA extracted from PBMCs, and the TCR library was made from it. These data were likewise used in another study, on T cells in Graves' hyperthyroidism and ophthalmopathy. Per that paper: The study used the HTBI primer set for a first-round RT-PCR of the TCR CDR3. Within blood appeared most thyroid clonotypes that had expanded above 0.001.

The receptor was isolated from a man aged 18 to 29 with Graves disease. The sequenced sample was peripheral blood mononuclear cells (PBMCs), obtained at new diagnosis, from a patient treated with antithyroid drugs. The chain couples TRBV10-3 to TRBJ1-5; 12 nucleotides match TRBD1. The CDR3 is CAISEGTGGGNQPQHF. CDR3 nucleotide sequence: TGTGCCATCAGTGAGGGGACAGGGGGCGGCAATCAGCCCCAGCATTTT.